This T cell receptor beta chain is drawn from a study of immune characteristics of hereditary and idiopathic chronic pancreatitis. Context from the whole study: Local immune cells and TCRbeta repertoires in the pancreas were profiled in this study for hereditary and idiopathic chronic pancreatitis, with control organ donor pancreases used for comparison. TCRbeta sequencing was performed on roughly five control pancreases, 7 or 8 hereditary chronic pancreatitis pancreases and roughly 6 idiopathic chronic pancreatitis pancreases. Minimal in vitro experimental manipulation of pancreas-infiltrating T cells was the reason the gDNA-based approach was selected. General study outcomes and caveats: The study did not include chronic pancreatitis caused by alcohol use. Both chronic pancreatitis groups showed significantly increased TCRbeta repertoire diversity and reduced clonality versus controls. Because patient tissue could be obtained only at the time of TPIAT, immune findings may have been influenced by differences in disease duration. Numbers of productive TCR rearrangements correlated positively with disease severity scores among some 13 chronic pancreatitis patients.

In regard to this clone: There is no known antigen for this receptor. Base qualities were left out, and no much larger clone turns up one base away.

Libraries were made using the immunoSEQ multiplex PCR assay. The TCRbeta CDR3 region and adjacent sequences were amplified and sequenced from pancreatic genomic DNA. Under the source paper's analysis protocol: Repertoire diversity was assessed as a mean normalized Shannon-Wiener index, together with productive clonality and counts of productive rearrangements. Control and chronic pancreatitis repertoire metrics were compared with the nonparametric Mann-Whitney U test. Shared clonotypes were defined as CDR3beta sequences with identical amino acid composition and length across subjects. In TCRdb, the immuneACCESS table is reduced to in-frame sequences with V and J assigned. These tables do not hold every clone; where another copy was compared, an unresolved V gene accounts for under half, and the others remain unexplained. Clonal size and the V and J genes are those of that table, whereas D and trimming came from the DNA. A total of approximately 9,800 clones appear in this sample, about 76% of them only once. The top ten constitute approximately 15% of the sample.

Chronic pancreatitis pancreas tissue was obtained from patients undergoing total pancreatectomy with islet autotransplantation (TPIAT). No known history of diabetes was present in the included chronic pancreatitis patients. Genomic DNA was extracted directly from bulk pancreas tissue, without T cell sorting, for TCRbeta sequencing. Idiopathic chronic pancreatitis patients had no particular identified cause of disease. Pancreas tissues from patients and organ donors were collected consecutively at two US centers. The receptor was isolated from a human donor with chronic pancreatitis. The sequenced material came from pancreas tissue with idiopathic chronic pancreatitis. The meaning of the sample's cell subset or site label: chronic pancreatitis without an identified cause.

This receptor carries the CDR3 CASSLGDGGLSYEQYF. The base sequence is TGCGCCAGCAGCTTGGGGGACGGAGGCCTCTCCTACGAGCAGTACTTC. The rearranged chain carries TRBV5-1 and TRBJ2-7; the D element could tentatively be TRBD1 or TRBD2, as 5 bases agree for each. From a lookup of the germline V gene, CDR1 and CDR2 are SGHRS and YFSETQ. Taken from cysteine to phenylalanine, the CDR3 has 16 residues. The entry retains the CDR3 DNA only, 48 bases that are in frame from base 1. The junction shows trimming of 0 bases on V and 0 bases on J, plus 13 bases between the germline ends.